The 27 T cell receptor beta chains in this list originate from one sample, sequenced in a study of T cell repertoires in cytomegalovirus infection. TCRdb used MiXCR to reprocess the reads, holding one entry per CDR3 protein. This table holds roughly 320,000 distinct CDR3 sequences, 8% to 10% found once. Source material: PBMCs. The source of these receptors is a human donor in good health (CMV status not recorded). Some clones in this sample may be carry-over from other donors' samples.

Note on this clonotype: A much larger clonotype is one base distant, so this may be a read error. The conserved closing phenylalanine or tryptophan is absent in this CDR3, likely reflecting a read error. J is TRBJ2-3 and V is TRBV7-9, with 8 positions matching TRBD2. Germline CDR1 and CDR2: SEHNR and FQNEAQ (reference sequence). This CDR3 spans 16 amino acids. V lost 1 base and J lost 2; bases outside the gene matches: 5. This CDR3 reads CASSLVAGMHTDTQYS. CDR3 coding DNA: TGTGCCAGCAGCTTAGTAGCGGGGATGCACACAGATACGCAGTATTCT.

There are many counts of this clonotype. The chain recombines TRBV27 with TRBJ2-1, with D unclear. There are 12 residues in the CDR3. From germline, CDR1 is MNHEY and CDR2 SMNVEV (reference sequence). Trimming shortened V by 8 bases and J by 0 bases, and 5 bases separated the two germline ends. CDR3 sequence: CASGNSYNEQFF. CDR3 coding DNA: TGTGCCAGCGGCAACTCCTACAATGAGCAGTTCTTC.

This clonotype showed up many times. The J gene is TRBJ2-3, the V gene TRBV7-2; no definite D call. The CDR3 runs 15 residues. Trimming stripped 4 bases from V and 3 bases from J, with 14 bases between. Germline V lookup: CDR1 SGHTA, CDR2 FQGNSA. The CDR3 loop is CASSSLGLGTDTQYF. The CDR3 bases are TGTGCCAGCAGCTCCCTGGGCTTGGGGACAGATACGCAGTATTTT. The complete variable domain, with remaining parts taken from reference TRBV7-2 and TRBJ2-3, reads GAGVSQSPSNKVTEKGKDVELRCDPISGHTALYWYRQSLGQGLEFLIYFQGNSAPDKSGLPSDRFSAERTGGSVSTLTIQRTQQEDSAVYLCASSSLGLGTDTQYFGPGTRLTVL.

This rearrangement joins TRBV29-1 to TRBJ1-1; the D is unclear. The length of the CDR3 is 13 residues. V lost 8 bases, J lost 1 base, and 14 bases lay in between. CDR1 and CDR2 from the germline V gene are SQVTM and ANQGSEA. In nucleotides, the CDR3 is TGCAGCCTCGTTAGGGAAAAGAACACTGAAGCTTTCTTT. As protein: CSLVREKNTEAFF.

This clonotype has ten or more counts. The chain carries TRBV7-8 and TRBJ1-1; D remains ambiguous. CDR3 length: 16 residues. Trimming removed 4 bases from V and 7 bases from J, with 22 bases in between. Germline assignment: CDR1 SGHVS and CDR2 FQNEAQ. The DNA for the CDR3 is TGTGCCAGCAGCTGGAATACTCAGGACCCGAAGGGTGAAGCTTTCTTT. As protein: CASSWNTQDPKGEAFF.

The table lists this clonotype with many counts. V and J are TRBV4-1 and TRBJ2-1; no clear D. Germline assignment: CDR1 MGHRA and CDR2 YSYEKL. There are 13 residues in the CDR3. V was trimmed by 8 bases and J by 2 bases, leaving 10 bases between them. The CDR3 sequence: CASSDGTYNEQFF. CDR3 sequence (DNA): TGCGCCAGCTCGGACGGTACCTACAATGAGCAGTTCTTC.

This clonotype was seen many times. This chain uses TRBV27 with TRBJ2-1; a weak D match, TRBD2 (6 bases). V lost 8 bases, J lost 3 bases, and 17 bases lay in between. Germline V CDR1 and CDR2: MNHEY, SMNVEV (reference sequence). CDR3 length: 15 residues. The CDR3 nucleotides are TGTGCCAGCTCCTCGGAGGGGCAATTCTACAATGAGCAGTTCTTC. Protein: CASSSEGQFYNEQFF.

This clonotype was counted at least ten times. The chain recombines TRBV29-1 with TRBJ2-5; TRBD2 might be the D (5 bases). CDR1 and CDR2 from the germline V gene are SQVTM and ANQGSEA. The V end was cut by 4 bases, the J end by 5 bases, with 8 bases between. The CDR3 totals 11 residues. CDR3 bases: TGCAGCGTTGCCGGGGAGGAGACCCAGTACTTC. Translating gives CSVAGEETQYF.

The chain carries TRBV10-3 and TRBJ1-6, with D tentatively TRBD1 (5 bases). The CDR3 runs to 10 residues. Trimming shortened V by 8 bases and J by 9 bases, and 5 bases separated the two germline ends. CDR1 and CDR2 from the germline V gene are ENHRY and SYGVKD. The CDR3 nucleotides are TGTGCCATCGGGGCTTCACCCCTCCACTTT. Translating gives CAIGASPLHF.

This clonotype was observed at least ten times. V is TRBV7-8 and J is TRBJ1-5; D may be TRBD1 (5 bases). V dropped 0 bases and J dropped 6 bases, with 18 bases sitting between them. This CDR3 region has 17 residues. Germline lookup yields CDR1 SGHVS and CDR2 FQNEAQ. The CDR3 DNA sequence: TGTGCCAGCAGCTTAGCGCCAGGGTATAATACGGGTCAGCCCCAGCATTTT. It codes for CASSLAPGYNTGQPQHF.

The table lists this clonotype with many counts. This rearrangement joins TRBV28 to TRBJ2-7, with TRBD1 identical over 8 bases. The V and J ends lost 5 bases and 4 bases, in that order; junction bases with no gene match: 10. Germline V gene lookup returns CDR1 MDHEN and CDR2 SYDVKM. The CDR3 runs to 15 residues. This CDR3 reads CASSTPGQATYEQYV. CDR3 nucleotides: TGTGCCAGCAGTACCCCGGGACAGGCGACTTACGAGCAGTACGTC.

This clonotype was observed many times. This chain joins TRBV7-6 and TRBJ2-2; no definite D call. The CDR3 is made up of 16 amino acids. Deletions cut 5 bases from V and 0 bases from J, with 13 bases between. CDR1 SGHVS and CDR2 FNYEAQ come from the germline V gene. CDR3 in DNA: TGTGCCAGCAGCGAAAGCCACAGAGCGAACACCGGGGAGCTGTTTTTT. Its protein product is CASSESHRANTGELFF.

This clonotype occurred many times. This chain connects TRBV5-1 to TRBJ2-1; TRBD1 matches at 11 bases. The CDR3 is 14 amino acids. After removal of 3 bases from V and 8 bases from J, the junction contained 4 bases not matched to a gene. Germline V gives CDR1 SGHRS, CDR2 YFSETQ. The DNA for the CDR3 is TGCGCCAGCAGCTCTGGACAGGGGGCCTATGAGCAGTTCTTC. This sequence encodes CASSSGQGAYEQFF.

The rearrangement links TRBV3-1 to TRBJ2-1; the D is unclear. V was cut by 0 bases and J by 4 bases, with 4 bases left in between. CDR1 is LGHDT and CDR2 is YNNKEL in the germline V gene (reference sequence). The CDR3 sequence is 13 residues long. CDR3 coding DNA: TGTGCCAGCAGCCAAGATGAATACAATGAGCAGTTCTTC. It yields the protein CASSQDEYNEQFF.

This clonotype was counted at least ten times. The chain couples TRBV6-5 to TRBJ2-2; tentatively, D is TRBD1 (6 bases). The V end lost 0 bases, the J end lost 4 bases, and 9 bases lay between the germline ends. The CDR3 spans 15 residues. Per the germline V gene, CDR1 is MNHEY and CDR2 is SVGAGI. CDR3 sequence reads: CASSYSNRVTGELFF. DNA for the CDR3: TGTGCCAGCAGTTACTCGAACAGGGTCACCGGGGAGCTGTTTTTT.

This clonotype was recorded a few times. The V call is TRBV7-3, the J call TRBJ2-1; TRBD2 aligns across 12 bases. After removal of 2 bases from V and 8 bases from J, the junction contained 7 bases not matched to a gene. The CDR3 is 16 residues long. Germline-derived CDR1 and CDR2 are SGHTA and FQGTGA. Here the CDR3 DNA reads TGTGCCAGCAGCTTACGCCTAGCGGGGGGGCGGGATGAGCAGTTCTTC. Its protein product is CASSLRLAGGRDEQFF.

The J gene is TRBJ2-5, the V gene TRBV7-6; the match to TRBD1 covers 9 bases. Germline CDR1 and CDR2: SGHVS and FNYEAQ. CDR3 length: 16 residues. Germline trimming cut 4 bases from V and 5 bases from J; bases unmatched to any gene: 11. In DNA form, the CDR3 reads TGTGCCAGCAGCTCATCCGGGACAGGGTTTGGCGAGACCCAGTACTTC. Translating it yields CASSSSGTGFGETQYF.

Turning to this clonotype: A much larger clone sits a single nucleotide away, making a read error possible. The chain joins TRBV5-5 to TRBJ1-1; no clear D. CDR1 SGHKS and CDR2 YYEKEE come from the germline V gene (reference sequence). The CDR3 runs to 13 residues. CDR3 loop: CASSSRRSTVAFF. CDR3 bases: TGTGCCAGCAGCTCCCGACGTAGCACTGTAGCTTTCTTT.

The chain is built from TRBV9 and TRBJ2-1, with TRBD1 identical over 7 bases. Unmatched junction bases numbered 5, after V lost 3 bases and J lost 5 bases. This CDR3 contains 14 residues. Per germline, CDR1 SGDLS and CDR2 YYNGEE. CDR3 protein: CASSARDRNNEQFF. CDR3 sequence (DNA): TGTGCCAGCAGCGCCCGGGACAGAAACAATGAGCAGTTCTTC.

V is TRBV6-2 or TRBV6-3 and J is TRBJ1-3, with D uncertain. Trimming removed 0 bases at V and 0 bases at J, with 6 bases between. Germline V CDR1 and CDR2: MNHEY, SVGEGT. The CDR3 has 15 residues. The CDR3: CASSYSASSGNTIYF. The CDR3 DNA follows: TGTGCCAGCAGTTACTCTGCTTCCTCTGGAAACACCATATATTTT.

This clonotype was observed at least ten times. V usage is TRBV7-2 and J usage is TRBJ1-1, with D possibly being TRBD1 (6 bases). In germline, CDR1 is SGHTA, CDR2 FQGNSA. V lost 5 bases and J 10 bases, leaving 23 bases between the germline ends. The CDR3 has 15 residues. The CDR3, as DNA: TGTGCCAGCAGCCCGTCCGGGGGGCATCTAAAAGGAGCTTTCTTT. Translation: CASSPSGGHLKGAFF.

The sample holds one count of this clonotype. The chain combines TRBV20-1 with TRBJ2-7, with D possibly TRBD1 on 6 matching bases. V was shortened by 0 bases and J by 0 bases, with 15 bases between the two germline ends. The germline gives CDR1 DFQATT, CDR2 SNEGSKA (reference sequence). CDR3 size: 16 residues. This CDR3 reads CSARDGDKGSSYEQYF. The CDR3 bases are TGCAGTGCTAGAGATGGGGACAAGGGCAGCTCCTACGAGCAGTACTTC.

This clonotype was recorded at least ten times. The chain couples TRBV7-6 to TRBJ1-1; D not resolved. Trimming stripped 6 bases from V and 1 base from J, with 15 bases between. Germline loops: CDR1 SGHVS, CDR2 FNYEAQ. This CDR3 is built from 15 residues. CDR3 DNA: TGTGCCAGCAGGGATCGCAAGGAAAAGAACACTGAAGCTTTCTTT. Amino acid sequence: CASRDRKEKNTEAFF. Complete variable domain (other parts from reference TRBV7-6 and TRBJ1-1): GAGVSQSPRYKVTKRGQDVALRCDPISGHVSLYWYRQALGQGPEFLTYFNYEAQQDKSGLPNDRFSAERPEGSISTLTIQRTEQRDSAMYRCASRDRKEKNTEAFFGQGTRLTVV.

This clonotype was seen only a few times. The chain uses TRBV20-1 and TRBJ1-3; D unresolved. The germline CDR1 and CDR2 sequences are DFQATT and SNEGSKA (reference sequence). This CDR3 is 14 amino acids long. V lost 0 bases, J lost 0 bases, and 6 bases lay in between. CDR3 nucleotide sequence: TGCAGTGCTAGAGATCCTAACTCTGGAAACACCATATATTTT. Translation gives CSARDPNSGNTIYF.

The sample holds many counts of this clonotype. The rearrangement uses TRBV28 and TRBJ1-5; 7 bases align to TRBD1. After removal of 5 bases from V and 0 bases from J, the junction contained 19 bases not matched to a gene. The CDR3 runs to 20 residues. The germline gives CDR1 MDHEN, CDR2 SYDVKM. DNA of the CDR3: TGTGCCAGCAGTGCGGTAGAAGGGGGCTTCGCTATTCTTAGCAATCAGCCCCAGCATTTT. It yields the protein CASSAVEGGFAILSNQPQHF. Combining the CDR3 with reference TRBV28 and TRBJ1-5 gives the whole variable domain DVKVTQSSRYLVKRTGEKVFLECVQDMDHENMFWYRQDPGLGLRLIYFSYDVKMKEKGDIPEGYSVSREKKERFSLILESASTNQTSMYLCASSAVEGGFAILSNQPQHFGDGTRLSIL.

This clonotype was detected ten times or more. V gene TRBV28 combines with J gene TRBJ2-7; D call uncertain. This CDR3 comprises 12 residues. Germline V CDR1 and CDR2: MDHEN, SYDVKM. V lost 5 bases and J 6 bases, leaving 11 bases between the germline ends. DNA for the CDR3: TGTGCCAGCAGTGACACCAAGGTCGAGCAGTACTTC. Translating gives CASSDTKVEQYF. Full variable domain (rest looked up from reference TRBV28 and TRBJ2-7): DVKVTQSSRYLVKRTGEKVFLECVQDMDHENMFWYRQDPGLGLRLIYFSYDVKMKEKGDIPEGYSVSREKKERFSLILESASTNQTSMYLCASSDTKVEQYFGPGTRLTVT.

This clonotype has at least ten counts. This sequence joins TRBV29-1 and TRBJ1-5; TRBD1 might be the D (5 bases). V was clipped by 4 bases and J by 5 bases, with 12 bases between them. The CDR3 loop spans 13 amino acids. CDR1 and CDR2 (germline): SQVTM, ANQGSEA. CDR3 region: CSVVGREDQPQHF. CDR3 coding DNA: TGCAGCGTTGTGGGGCGGGAGGATCAGCCCCAGCATTTT. The full variable domain, in which reference TRBV29-1 and TRBJ1-5 provide the parts outside the CDR3, is SAVISQKPSRDICQRGTSLTIQCQVDSQVTMMFWYRQQPGQSLTLIATANQGSEATYESGFVIDKFPISRPNLTFSTLTVSNMSPEDSSIYLCSVVGREDQPQHFGDGTRLSIL.